This TCR beta chain was sequenced for a study of blood T cell repertoires in COVID-19. Those enrolled, adults aged roughly 18 to 100 years, came from under 25 US areas. Participants were placed into cohorts based on the clinical history they reported. The data were produced by immunoSEQ multiplex PCR, yet TCRdb's version contains in-frame clones alone and is incomplete. The sample contains approximately 300,000 clones, 85% of which appear only once. V was shortened by 5 bases and J by 0 bases, with 8 bases between the two germline ends. Germline CDR1 MDHEN, CDR2 SYDVKM. The length of the CDR3 is 14 residues.

V is TRBV28 and J is TRBJ1-3; D remains unclear. Sample: PBMCs or T cells enriched from blood (not recorded which). This receptor was taken from a woman aged 25 to 39 who had been exposed to COVID-19. The CDR3 bases are TGTGCCAGCAGTCCCCAGTTCTCTGGAAACACCATATATTTT. Its protein product is CASSPQFSGNTIYF.